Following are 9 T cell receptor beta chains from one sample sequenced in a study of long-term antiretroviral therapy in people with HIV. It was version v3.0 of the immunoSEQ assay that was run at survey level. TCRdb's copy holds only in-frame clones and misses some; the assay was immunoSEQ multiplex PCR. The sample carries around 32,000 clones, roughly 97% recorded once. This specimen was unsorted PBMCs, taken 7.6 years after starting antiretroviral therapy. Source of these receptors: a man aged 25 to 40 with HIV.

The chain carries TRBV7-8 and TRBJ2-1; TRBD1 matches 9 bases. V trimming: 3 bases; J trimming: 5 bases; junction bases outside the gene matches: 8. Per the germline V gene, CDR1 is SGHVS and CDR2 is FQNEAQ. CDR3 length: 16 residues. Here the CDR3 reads CASSFPTGGWDNEQFF. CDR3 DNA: TGTGCCAGCAGCTTCCCAACAGGGGGCTGGGACAATGAGCAGTTCTTC.

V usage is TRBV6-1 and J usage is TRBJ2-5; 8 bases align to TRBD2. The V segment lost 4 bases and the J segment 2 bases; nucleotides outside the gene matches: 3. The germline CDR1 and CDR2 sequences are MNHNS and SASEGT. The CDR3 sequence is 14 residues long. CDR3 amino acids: CASSGGLVQETQYF. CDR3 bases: TGTGCCAGCAGTGGGGGACTAGTGCAAGAGACCCAGTACTTC.

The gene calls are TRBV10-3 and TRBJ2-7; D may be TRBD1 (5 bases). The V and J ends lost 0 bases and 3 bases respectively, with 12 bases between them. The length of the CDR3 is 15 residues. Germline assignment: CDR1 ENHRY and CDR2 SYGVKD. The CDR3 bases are TGTGCCATCAGTGAGTCTTCCCAGACAGACTACGAGCAGTACTTC. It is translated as CAISESSQTDYEQYF.

In DNA, the CDR3 is TGCGCCAGCAGCCAAGAAGGGGCTAGCGTGGGGTTTTATGGCTACGAGCAGTACTTC. Protein: CASSQEGASVGFYGYEQYF. The chain has TRBV4-1 and TRBJ2-7; perhaps TRBD2 as D (6 bases). V was cut by 0 bases and J by 3 bases, with 24 bases left in between. The CDR3 has 19 amino acids. Germline V gives CDR1 MGHRA, CDR2 YSYEKL.

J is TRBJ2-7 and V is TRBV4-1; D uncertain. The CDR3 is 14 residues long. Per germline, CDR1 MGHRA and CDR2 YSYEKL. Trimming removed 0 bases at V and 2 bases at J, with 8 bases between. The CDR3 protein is CASSQEKYTYEQYF. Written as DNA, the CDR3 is TGCGCCAGCAGCCAAGAGAAATACACCTACGAGCAGTACTTC.

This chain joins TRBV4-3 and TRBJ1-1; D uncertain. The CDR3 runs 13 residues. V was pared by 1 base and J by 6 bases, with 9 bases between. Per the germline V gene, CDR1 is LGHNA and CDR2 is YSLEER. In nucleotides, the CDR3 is TGCGCCAGCAGCCAAGCTCCGGGCTCTGAAGCTTTCTTT. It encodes CASSQAPGSEAFF.

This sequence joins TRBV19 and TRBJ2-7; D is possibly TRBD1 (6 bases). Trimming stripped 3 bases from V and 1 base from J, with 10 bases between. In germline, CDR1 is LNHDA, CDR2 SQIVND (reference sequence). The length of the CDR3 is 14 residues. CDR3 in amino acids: CASSIQGRSYEQYF. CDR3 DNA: TGTGCCAGTAGTATCCAGGGGCGATCCTACGAGCAGTACTTC.

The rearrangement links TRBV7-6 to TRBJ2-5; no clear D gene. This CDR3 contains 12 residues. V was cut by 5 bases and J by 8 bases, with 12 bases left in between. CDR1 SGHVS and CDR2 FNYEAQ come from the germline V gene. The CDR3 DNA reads TGTGCCAGCAGCCCCCACGCCTTAACCCAGTACTTC. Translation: CASSPHALTQYF.

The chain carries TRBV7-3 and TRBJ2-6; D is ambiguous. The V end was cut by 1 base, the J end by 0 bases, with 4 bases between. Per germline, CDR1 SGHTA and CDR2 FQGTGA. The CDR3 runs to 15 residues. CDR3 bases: TGTGCCAGCAGCTTAAGTCCCTCTGGGGCCAACGTCCTGACTTTC. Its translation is CASSLSPSGANVLTF.